This record covers a single T cell receptor (beta chain). Its binding antigen is unknown. The sample holds no much larger clone one base away, and base qualities are not on file. This sample stems from a study of blood T cell repertoires in COVID-19 (dated by TCRdb to 2018 to 2020). In the study overall: The collaborator samples originated in the United States, Italy and Spain and spanned the acute and convalescent phases of COVID-19. The samples were drawn from two sources: the first 160 participants of the ongoing ImmuneRACE study, and 1,200 or so subjects contributed by 6 global collaborators. Where available, HLA class I and class II types were taken from metadata supplied by the sample provider and were not determined by assay-based typing. Deeply sampled blood TCRbeta repertoires from subjects exposed to, actively infected with, or recovered from COVID-19 were included in the dataset. A de-identified subject ID, COVID-19 status, age in years and sex were almost always included in the sample metadata. The prospective study material was composed of cDNA or gDNA derived from T cells, B-cell-depleted T cells, or PBMCs. The repertoires were released in a freely available public database intended as a resource for research on the immune response to SARS-CoV-2. The study at large found these results: The amount of clinical and demographic metadata varied by source and participant and was provided uncurated.

TCRbeta CDR3 regions were amplified from genomic DNA by means of the immunoSEQ Assay, a bias-controlled multiplex PCR. Processing in the source paper ran as follows. Nucleated cell counts per sample were estimated from amplification of reference gene primers within the assay. To quantify the absolute abundance of each unique TCRbeta CDR3 rearrangement, sequence reads were collapsed and filtered. For each sample, productive Simpson clonality was calculated by taking the square root of Simpson's diversity index across productive rearrangements. Held by TCRdb, this immuneACCESS table contains in-frame sequences only and omits some clones. Under half of the omission traces to an unresolved V gene where checked; the cause of the rest is unknown. The V and J calls and clone size were taken over from that table, and D and trimming were inferred from the DNA. A total of some 110,000 clones appear in this sample, 65% to 80% of them only once. Roughly 5.6% of the sample goes to the ten largest clones.

The CDR1 and CDR2 encoded by the germline V gene are MGHRA and YSYEKL. The CDR3 runs 17 amino acids, cysteine and phenylalanine included. Only CDR3 DNA remains: 51 bases, in frame from the first base. V lost 0 bases and J lost 11 bases, and the count of bases not matched to a germline gene is 11. The collaborating institutions used their own protocols to collect whole blood in K2EDTA tubes. Collaborator samples were shipped for TCRbeta analysis as frozen whole blood, isolated PBMCs, or DNA extracted from either sample type. This sequence was found in a man in his 70s with acute or convalescent COVID-19. The sample consisted of peripheral blood. The chain is made from TRBV4-1 and TRBJ2-2, with 11 junctional bases fitting TRBD1. The encoded CDR3 is CASSQDRGTGGVRELFF. The sequenced DNA is TGCGCCAGCAGCCAAGATCGGGGGACAGGGGGAGTACGAGAGCTGTTTTTT.